This T cell receptor (beta chain) was captured by sequencing in a study of CD8 T cells in ankylosing spondylitis. From germline, CDR1 is MNHEY and CDR2 SMNVEV (reference sequence). CDR3 length: 13 amino acids. After removal of 6 bases from V and 7 bases from J, the junction contained 5 bases not matched to a gene. TCRdb called the 5' RACE reads again in MiXCR, with one record for every CDR3 protein. The sample has about 340,000 distinct CDR3 sequences; approximately 22% are singletons. The source of this sequence is a male donor with ankylosing spondylitis or in good health (not recorded which). The sample taken for sequencing was blood, either unsorted or a sorted T cell fraction (not recorded which). The chain recombines TRBV27 with TRBJ2-1; the match to TRBD1 covers 8 bases. CDR3 region: CASSWTGWNEQFF. The CDR3 coding sequence is TGTGCCAGCAGCTGGACAGGGTGGAATGAGCAGTTCTTC.